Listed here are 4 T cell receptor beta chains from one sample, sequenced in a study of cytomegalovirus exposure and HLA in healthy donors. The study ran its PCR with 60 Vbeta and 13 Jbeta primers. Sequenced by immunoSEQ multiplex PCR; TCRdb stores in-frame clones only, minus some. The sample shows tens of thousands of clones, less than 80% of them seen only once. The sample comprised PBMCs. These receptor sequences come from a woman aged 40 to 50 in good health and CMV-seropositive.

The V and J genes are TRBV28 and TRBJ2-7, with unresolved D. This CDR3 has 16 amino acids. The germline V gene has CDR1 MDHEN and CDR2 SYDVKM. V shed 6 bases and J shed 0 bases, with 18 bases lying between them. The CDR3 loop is CASRPLTTRRSYEQYF. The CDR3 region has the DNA TGTGCCAGCAGGCCACTAACAACACGACGCTCCTACGAGCAGTACTTC.

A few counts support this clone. This CDR3 reads CASSWVTGMNTEAFF. The CDR3 DNA follows: TGTGCCAGCAGCTGGGTAACAGGGATGAACACTGAAGCTTTCTTT. The genes are TRBV5-6 and TRBJ1-1, with D perhaps matching TRBD1 (6 bases). V was clipped by 3 bases and J by 0 bases, with 12 bases between them. The CDR3 is made up of 15 amino acids. Germline V lookup: CDR1 SGHDT, CDR2 YYEEEE.

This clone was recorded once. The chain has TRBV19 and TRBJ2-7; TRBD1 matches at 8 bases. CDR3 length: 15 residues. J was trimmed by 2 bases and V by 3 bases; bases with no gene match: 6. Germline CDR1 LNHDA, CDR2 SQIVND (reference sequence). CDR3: CASSITGGRAYEQYF. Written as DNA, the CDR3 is TGTGCCAGTAGTATTACAGGGGGGCGGGCCTACGAGCAGTACTTC.

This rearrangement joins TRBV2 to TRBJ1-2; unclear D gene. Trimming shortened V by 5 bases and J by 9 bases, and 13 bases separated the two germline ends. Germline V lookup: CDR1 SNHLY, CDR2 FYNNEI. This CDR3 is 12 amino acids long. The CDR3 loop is CASSYGPGSYTF. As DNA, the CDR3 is TGTGCCAGCAGTTACGGCCCGGGGAGCTACACCTTC.